There are many counts of the clone carrying this TCR beta chain. Its antigen remains unidentified. Expansion lasted two to three days, with either anti-CD3 antibody OKT3 or CD3/CD28 beads. Clonotypes were quantified using unique molecular identifier barcodes. TCRdb redid the calling of the 5' RACE reads with MiXCR, one entry per CDR3 protein. This table holds around 15,000 distinct CDR3 sequences, 2.1% found once. Germline V CDR1 and CDR2: DFQATT, SNEGSKA (reference sequence). V was pared by 3 bases and J by 2 bases, with 14 bases between. The CDR3 has 14 residues. The sample comes from a study of beta chain bispecific antibodies for T cell cancers. Study details: TRBV sequencing of surviving healthy T cells measured each family's depletion. Regarding the study as a whole: The leukemia cells, rather than normal T cells, gave most of the targeted TRBV signal.

The source material was healthy donor T cells cultured with leukemia cells. The TCR sequence derives from a human donor in good health. Some clones in this sample may be carry-over from other donors' samples. This rearrangement joins TRBV20-1 to TRBJ2-7; tentatively, D is TRBD2 (5 bases). The CDR3 loop reads CSASLAGETYEQYF. The CDR3 DNA is TGCAGTGCTAGCCTGGCGGGCGAAACCTACGAGCAGTACTTC.